This T cell receptor beta chain was captured in a study of blood T cell repertoires in COVID-19. Overall study: Some COVID-19 samples were acute and others convalescent; all came from the United States, Italy and Spain.

This clone was recorded a few times. V lost 5 bases and J 2 bases, leaving 13 bases between the germline ends. Germline CDR1 and CDR2: SGHRS and YFSETQ. The CDR3 totals 14 residues. As originally analysed: Amplified reference gene primers provided the basis for estimating nucleated cell counts. Assay used: immunoSEQ multiplex PCR; TCRdb lists only in-frame clones, some missing. For V, J and clone size, that table is used; D and trimming come from the DNA. This sample has about 49,000 clones, with over 85% found just once. The sequenced sample was peripheral blood. This clonotype was sampled from a man of 80 years or more with acute or convalescent COVID-19. The chain links TRBV5-1 to TRBJ2-5; the D gene is possibly TRBD1 (6 bases). For the CDR3, the DNA is TGCGCCAGCAGAATCCAGGGGATGCAAGAGACCCAGTACTTC. It is translated as CASRIQGMQETQYF.